The source of this TCR beta chain is a study of cytomegalovirus exposure and HLA in healthy donors. Notes on the study in general: Through in vitro validation, a few CMV-associated chains were shown to be specific for CMV antigens. That first-cohort TCR clusters tended to co-occur in the roughly 110 validation repertoires was found in a later analysis. Some TCR beta chains (164 of them) were listed as cytomegalovirus-associated. With high specificity and sensitivity, the classifier reportedly diagnosed cytomegalovirus status.

Some clones are missing from TCRdb's copy, which holds only in-frame ones; the method was immunoSEQ multiplex PCR. The repertoire holds approximately 150,000 clones, with approximately 88% as singletons. CDR1 and CDR2 (germline): MNHNS, SASEGT. CDR3 size: 17 residues. Trimming removed 1 base from V and 2 bases from J; junction bases left unmatched: 3. Concerning this clone: What it recognizes is unknown.

The source of this sequence is a woman between 18 and 29 years old in good health and CMV-seropositive. Input material: PBMCs. The rearrangement links TRBV6-1 to TRBJ2-6, with 9 bases fitting TRBD2. CDR3 sequence: CASSEGSSGTGANVLTF. In nucleotides, the CDR3 is TGTGCCAGCAGTGAAGGATCTAGCGGGACTGGGGCCAACGTCCTGACTTTC.